This TCR beta chain was found in a study of early T cells in non-severe SARS-CoV-2 infection. Whole-study results and caveats: Sequences matched to VDJdb favored anti-spike CD8 responses, while private and CD4 specificities were missed.

This clonotype was counted at least ten times. What it recognizes is unknown. Molecules of cDNA were individually given unique molecular identifiers that were attached to them. TCRdb passed the 5' RACE reads through MiXCR, listing each CDR3 protein once. Among under 35,000 distinct CDR3 sequences, roughly 5.2% were seen once, and the ten largest hold 3.5%. From germline, CDR1 is SGDLS and CDR2 YYNGEE. This CDR3 region has 15 residues. V was shortened by 6 bases and J by 2 bases, with 16 bases between the two germline ends. The source is an adult who was a healthcare worker with PCR-confirmed SARS-CoV-2 infection or an uninfected control (not recorded which). The material sequenced was whole blood. The genes are TRBV9 and TRBJ2-3; either TRBD1 or TRBD2 may supply D (5 bases each). CDR3 coding DNA: TGTGCCAGCACCGGTTCCGGGACCAACACAGATACGCAGTATTTT. It is translated as CASTGSGTNTDTQYF.